A selection of T cell receptor beta chains follows, all from one sample in a study of brain metastases from non-small cell lung cancer. The table came from immunoSEQ multiplex PCR; TCRdb's copy has only in-frame clones and leaves some out. The repertoire has 15,000 or so clones, about 85% of them found once; the top ten carry 7.7%. Sample: primary lung tumor tissue. These receptors were taken from a donor at least 40 years old with non-small cell lung cancer. Each CDR3 is given with its conserved first and last residue. A D gene is named only where the DNA matches it firmly. A row's size may be missing; if present it is once, few, many or a size class.

V	size	J	D	DNA	CDR3
TRBV18	NA	TRBJ2-1	NA	TGTGCTAGCTCACCTGGACTTGAGGACAATGAGCAGTTCTTC	CASSPGLEDNEQFF
TRBV19	NA	TRBJ2-7	NA	TGTGCCAGTAGTCCAGACAGCGGGTTGACCTCCTACGAGCAGTACTTC	CASSPDSGLTSYEQYF
TRBV7-9	NA	TRBJ2-4	TRBD2	TGTGCCAGCAGCTCCGTTCTTGGGACTAGCGGGGGACAAGACAACATTCAGTACTTC	CASSSVLGTSGGQDNIQYF
TRBV7-3	NA	TRBJ2-1	TRBD1	TGTGCCAGCAGCTCCTCCCGTGGACAGGGGACCTACAATGAGCAGTTCTTC	CASSSSRGQGTYNEQFF
TRBV15	NA	TRBJ1-5	NA	TGTGCCACCAGCAGAGAGGGACGTAGCAATCAGCCCCAGCATTTT	CATSREGRSNQPQHF
TRBV11-3	NA	TRBJ2-2	NA	TGTGCCAGCAGCTTAGATGAACAGGGAACCGGGGAGCTGTTTTTT	CASSLDEQGTGELFF
TRBV5-1	large	TRBJ1-4	NA	TGCGCCATCACGGGACGGCCGAATGAAAAACTGTTTTTT	CAITGRPNEKLFF
TRBV19	NA	TRBJ2-2	NA	TGTGCCAGTAGTACATTGGCCACCGGGGAGCTGTTTTTT	CASSTLATGELFF
TRBV10-3	few	TRBJ1-1	NA	TGTGCCAGCTTATTGGGACCCACTAACACTGAAGCTTTCTTT	CASLLGPTNTEAFF
TRBV19	NA	TRBJ1-6	TRBD1	TGTGCCAGTAGTCCTACCGTCCCGGGACAGGGGACCCTACCCCTCCACTTT	CASSPTVPGQGTLPLHF
TRBV7-2	NA	TRBJ1-5	NA	TGTGCCAGCAGCTTAGGCTCGTCGATGGGAGGCAATCAGCCCCAGCATTTT	CASSLGSSMGGNQPQHF
TRBV21-1	NA	TRBJ2-4	NA	TGTGCCAGCAGCCGCGTGGGGGGGGGCCCCAAAAACATTCAGTACTTC	CASSRVGGGPKNIQYF
TRBV19	few	TRBJ1-5	TRBD1	TGTGCCAGTTACGGACAGGGGAGCAATCAGCCCCAGCATTTT	CASYGQGSNQPQHF
TRBV7-6	once	TRBJ1-3	NA	TGTGCCAGCAGAGCCGCCACGGGAGGAAACACCATATATTTT	CASRAATGGNTIYF
TRBV25-1	NA	TRBJ1-2	NA	TGTGCCAGCAGTGTGACCGGGCGGGAGTATGGCTACACCTTC	CASSVTGREYGYTF
TRBV7-9	once	TRBJ1-1	NA	TGTGCCAGCAGCTTTTTCGGCACTGAAGCTTTCTTT	CASSFFGTEAFF
TRBV11-3	NA	TRBJ2-3	NA	TGTGCCAGCAGCCTAACTACTAGCACAGATACGCAGTATTTT	CASSLTTSTDTQYF
TRBV4-3	NA	TRBJ2-5	NA	TGCGCCAGCAGCCAAGTGGGAGGGAACAGGGAGGAGACCCAGTACTTC	CASSQVGGNREETQYF
TRBV29-1	NA	TRBJ2-3	NA	TGCAGCGTTGACAGGGTCGGGACAGATACGCAGTATTTT	CSVDRVGTDTQYF
TRBV7-7	NA	TRBJ2-3	NA	TGTGCCAGCAGCCCTCGGGCAGGAAGCACAGATACGCAGTATTTT	CASSPRAGSTDTQYF
TRBV2	NA	TRBJ2-1	NA	TGTGCCAGCAGTGAAGTGGGGGGGGCCACGGATGAGCAGTTCTTC	CASSEVGGATDEQFF
TRBV5-1	NA	TRBJ2-6	NA	TGCGCCAGCAGCTTGAATCGGGGGTCGGGGGCCAACGTCCTGACTTTC	CASSLNRGSGANVLTF
TRBV6-4	once	TRBJ2-1	NA	TGTGCCAGCAGTGAACGGGGAGGAGTCAATGAGCAGTTCTTC	CASSERGGVNEQFF
TRBV19	NA	TRBJ2-3	TRBD2	TGTGCCAGTAGCGAAGCGGGGGCAGATACGCAGTATTTT	CASSEAGADTQYF
TRBV3-1/TRBV3-2	NA	TRBJ1-1	NA	TGTGCCAGCAGCCGAAGGACCCGGGACACTGAAGCTTTCTTT	CASSRRTRDTEAFF
TRBV18	NA	TRBJ2-3	NA	TGTGCCAGCTCACCAATCCCCGTGAGGGATACGCAGTATTTT	CASSPIPVRDTQYF
TRBV30	few	TRBJ1-3	NA	TGTGCCTGGAGCAGGTCTGGAAACACCATATATTTT	CAWSRSGNTIYF
TRBV7-2	NA	TRBJ2-1	NA	TGTGCCAGCAGGGAAGGAGGACGGGATGAGCAGTTCTTC	CASREGGRDEQFF
TRBV7-3	NA	TRBJ2-1	NA	TGTGCCAGCAGCTGGCAGGGGGGCAATGAGCAGTTCTTC	CASSWQGGNEQFF
TRBV9	NA	TRBJ2-3	TRBD1	TGTGCCAGCAAGGGGGCAGCCAGAGATACGCAGTATTTT	CASKGAARDTQYF
TRBV27	NA	TRBJ2-1	NA	TGTGCCACCATTATGGCAGGGGGGGCCAATGAGCAGTTCTTC	CATIMAGGANEQFF
TRBV6-4	medium-sized	TRBJ1-2	TRBD1	TGTGCCAGCAGTGACACCGGACAGGCCCTAGATGGCTACACCTTC	CASSDTGQALDGYTF
TRBV6-5	few	TRBJ2-1	TRBD2	TGTGCCAGCAGACACCTACTCGGGGGGGCAAATGAGCAGTTCTTC	CASRHLLGGANEQFF
TRBV6-5	NA	TRBJ1-1	TRBD1	TGTGCCAGCGACAGGGTTGGCACTGAAGCTTTCTTT	CASDRVGTEAFF
TRBV18	NA	TRBJ1-5	NA	TGTGCCAGCTCACCGGCAATGGGTCAGCCCCAGCATTTT	CASSPAMGQPQHF
TRBV7-2	NA	TRBJ2-3	NA	TGTGCCAGCAGCATTAGACTGGAAGATACGCAGTATTTT	CASSIRLEDTQYF
TRBV19	NA	TRBJ2-5	NA	TGTGCCAGTAGTATAACGGTGGAAGGAAAGACCCAGTACTTC	CASSITVEGKTQYF
TRBV30	NA	TRBJ2-1	NA	TGTGCCTGGAGTGTACGGCACTCCAATGAGCAGTTCTTC	CAWSVRHSNEQFF
TRBV10-3	NA	TRBJ1-3	NA	TGTGCCATCAGTTCGGGGCTAGCGGGGTCTGGAAACACCATATATTTT	CAISSGLAGSGNTIYF
TRBV7-3	NA	TRBJ2-1	TRBD1	TGTGCCAGCAGCGGAAAACAGGGGAGCTCCTACAATGAGCAGTTCTTC	CASSGKQGSSYNEQFF
TRBV19	NA	TRBJ2-5	TRBD1	TGTGCCAGTAGTATCCGACAGGGGTGGCAAGAGACCCAGTACTTC	CASSIRQGWQETQYF
TRBV7-2	NA	TRBJ2-5	NA	TGTGCCAGCAGCTTGGAATCCTTGGCGGGGCGGTCGGAGACCCAGTACTTC	CASSLESLAGRSETQYF
TRBV19	NA	TRBJ1-5	NA	TGTGCCAGTAGTGCCGACAGGCCTGGGAAGCCCCAGCATTTT	CASSADRPGKPQHF
TRBV2	NA	TRBJ1-1	TRBD1	TGTGCCAGCAGGCCGGGACAGGGGAATATAAGGGGGACTGAAGCTTTCTTT	CASRPGQGNIRGTEAFF
TRBV19	NA	TRBJ1-1	NA	TGTGCCAGTAGCCAGCAGACAGACCGGGGCACTGAAGCTTTCTTT	CASSQQTDRGTEAFF
TRBV29-1	few	TRBJ2-4	NA	TGCAGCGTTGATGAGGGACGGAACATTCAGTACTTC	CSVDEGRNIQYF